A single TCR beta chain is shown here with its context. CDR3 length: 13 residues. CDR1 and CDR2 (germline): SGHTA, FQGTGA. The ends were cut back, 2 bases at V and 6 bases at J, with 11 bases in the middle. The table came from immunoSEQ multiplex PCR; TCRdb's copy has only in-frame clones and leaves some out. Of just over 150,000 clones listed, about 92% are singletons. The data originate from a study of blood T cell repertoires in COVID-19. This TCR was sampled from a man aged 30 to 45 with COVID-19, enrolled during active disease. V gene TRBV7-3 combines with J gene TRBJ2-7; TRBD2 might be the D (6 bases). Sequenced input: peripheral blood. The CDR3 is CASSLVQGLEQYF. Written as DNA, the CDR3 is TGTGCCAGCAGCTTAGTGCAGGGACTCGAGCAGTACTTC.